One and the same sample provided the 9 T cell receptor beta chains below, sequenced in a study of T cells in Graves' hyperthyroidism and ophthalmopathy. The CDR3 regions of TCR beta were amplified from RNA transcripts. Using the HTBI primer set, a first-round RT-PCR was run on the TCR CDR3. TCRdb reprocessed the multiplex PCR reads with MiXCR, giving one entry per CDR3 protein. Of about 700,000 distinct CDR3 sequences listed, about 14% are singletons. Sample: blood. These receptors originate from a woman aged 18 to 35 with Graves' hyperthyroidism.

Ten or more counts support this clonotype. CDR3 DNA sequence: TGTGCCAGCAGTCCATTCGTTCGGACCCCACCAGCCATCGGCGAGCAGTACTTC. Translated, it gives CASSPFVRTPPAIGEQYF. The V gene is TRBV12-3 or TRBV12-4, the J gene TRBJ2-7; no reliable D call. There are 18 residues in the CDR3. V lost 5 bases, J lost 6 bases, and 29 bases lay in between.

CDR3 nucleotide sequence: TGTGCCTCCCCTTTAGCCGGGGAGCTGTTTTTT. Protein: CASPLAGELFF. J is TRBJ2-2 and V is TRBV30; D not certain. V was shortened by 7 bases and J by 6 bases, with 9 bases between the two germline ends. The CDR3 spans 11 residues. Germline-derived CDR1 and CDR2 are GTSNPN and SVGIG (reference sequence).

This clonotype was counted only a few times. A clone one base away is much larger, so this may be a read error. The chain combines TRBV6-8 with TRBJ2-3, with 13 bases identical to TRBD2. The germline gives CDR1 MNHGY, CDR2 SAAAGT. This CDR3 is 19 amino acids long. This CDR3 is CAGSDGTSGNREGTDTQYF. The CDR3, as DNA: TGTGCCGGCAGTGACGGGACTAGCGGGAACCGCGAGGGCACAGATACGCAGTATTTT.

This clonotype came up many times. The chain carries TRBV6-1 and TRBJ2-3; the D gene is possibly TRBD1 (5 bases). V was pared by 7 bases and J by 4 bases, with 15 bases between. This CDR3 spans 14 amino acids. Germline V gene lookup returns CDR1 MNHNS and CDR2 SASEGT. The CDR3 loop is CASTPDRTPDTQYF. The CDR3 DNA is TGTGCCAGCACCCCGGACCGGACACCAGATACGCAGTATTTT.

This clonotype was counted only a few times. The chain links TRBV29-1 to TRBJ2-1; 8 nucleotides align to TRBD1. The CDR3 covers 15 residues. The V segment lost 4 bases and the J segment 0 bases; nucleotides outside the gene matches: 5. The V gene's germline CDR1 is SQVTM and CDR2 ANQGSEA. As DNA, the CDR3 is TGCAGCGTTGGGGGAGGACAGGGCTCCTACAATGAGCAGTTCTTC. Residues: CSVGGGQGSYNEQFF.

This clonotype appeared a single time. The chain recombines TRBV2 with TRBJ2-7; TRBD2 agrees at 11 bases. The germline CDR1 and CDR2 sequences are SNHLY and FYNNEI. This CDR3 has 18 amino acids. After removal of 0 bases from V and 0 bases from J, the junction contained 7 bases not matched to a gene. CDR3 protein: CASSEARPGLADSYEQYF. CDR3 nucleotides: TGTGCCAGCAGTGAAGCTCGGCCGGGACTAGCGGACTCCTACGAGCAGTACTTC. The variable domain in full, completed from reference TRBV2 and TRBJ2-7, reads EPEVTQTPSHQVTQMGQEVILRCVPISNHLYFYWYRQILGQKVEFLVSFYNNEISEKSEIFDDQFSVERPDGSNFTLKIRSTKLEDSAMYFCASSEARPGLADSYEQYFGPGTRLTVT.

The chain recombines TRBV20-1 with TRBJ2-3; 12 nucleotides line up with TRBD2. From germline, CDR1 is DFQATT and CDR2 SNEGSKA (reference sequence). The junction had 10 bases not matched to a gene; V was cut back by 0 bases and J by 6 bases. CDR3 size: 17 residues. The CDR3 loop reads CSARDLPSGRALDTQYF. The CDR3 DNA is TGCAGTGCTAGAGATCTGCCTAGCGGGAGGGCCTTGGATACGCAGTATTTT.

The chain links TRBV6-1 to TRBJ2-1; D remains unclear. Trimming took off 6 bases at V and 12 bases at J, with 15 bases between the two ends. Germline CDR1 is MNHNS and CDR2 is SASEGT. CDR3 length: 12 residues. The CDR3 loop reads CASRNLGFGQFF. The CDR3 DNA reads as TGTGCCAGCAGGAATTTGGGGTTTGGGCAGTTCTTC.

This clonotype was picked up a small number of times. The chain carries TRBV6-6 and TRBJ2-3; D unresolved. CDR1 and CDR2 (germline): MNHNY, SVGAGI (reference sequence). The CDR3 spans 16 residues. V was cut by 0 bases and J by 1 base, with 11 bases left in between. The CDR3, as DNA: TGTGCCAGCAGTTACTCGACCGGGCCTCGCACAGATACGCAGTATTTT. Protein product: CASSYSTGPRTDTQYF.